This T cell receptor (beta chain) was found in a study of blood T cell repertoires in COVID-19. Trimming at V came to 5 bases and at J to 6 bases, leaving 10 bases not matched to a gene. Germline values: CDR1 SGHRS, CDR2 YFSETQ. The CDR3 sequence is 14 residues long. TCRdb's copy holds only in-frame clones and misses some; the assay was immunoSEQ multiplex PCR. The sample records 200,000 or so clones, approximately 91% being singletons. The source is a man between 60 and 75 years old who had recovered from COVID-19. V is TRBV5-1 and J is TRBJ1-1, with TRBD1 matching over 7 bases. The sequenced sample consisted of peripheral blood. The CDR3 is CASREQGIVAEAFF. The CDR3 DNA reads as TGCGCCAGCAGGGAACAGGGGATTGTCGCTGAAGCTTTCTTT.